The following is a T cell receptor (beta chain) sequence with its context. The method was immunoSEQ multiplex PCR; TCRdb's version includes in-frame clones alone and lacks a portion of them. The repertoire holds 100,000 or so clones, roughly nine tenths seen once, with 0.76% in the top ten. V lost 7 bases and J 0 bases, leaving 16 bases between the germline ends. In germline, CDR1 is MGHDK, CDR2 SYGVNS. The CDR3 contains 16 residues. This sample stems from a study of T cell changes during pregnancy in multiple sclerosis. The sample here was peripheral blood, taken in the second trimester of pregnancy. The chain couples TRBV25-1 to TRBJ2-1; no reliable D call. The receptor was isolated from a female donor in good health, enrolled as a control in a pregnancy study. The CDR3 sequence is CASTYNPLSSYNEQFF. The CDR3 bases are TGTGCCAGCACCTATAACCCCCTTAGCTCCTACAATGAGCAGTTCTTC.